These 14 T cell receptor beta chains were all obtained from the same sample, sequenced in a study of cytomegalovirus exposure and HLA in healthy donors. Primers included in the PCR were 60 Vbeta and 13 Jbeta primers. Profiled with immunoSEQ multiplex PCR; TCRdb holds only in-frame clones, not every one. Of about 180,000 clones detected, roughly 80% appear once; the ten largest clones hold roughly 1.4%. Source material: PBMCs. All receptors come from a man aged 35 to 55 in good health and CMV-seronegative.

The chain carries TRBV12-5 and TRBJ1-3; 8 positions agree with TRBD1. The CDR3 extends over 16 amino acids. Germline lookup yields CDR1 LGHNT and CDR2 FRNRAP. Losses at the gene ends were 4 bases for V and 2 bases for J; bases not matched to a gene: 7. The CDR3 reads CASGWTGHEAGNTIYF. The CDR3 nucleotides read TGTGCTAGTGGTTGGACAGGGCACGAGGCTGGAAACACCATATATTTT.

The chain has TRBV19 and TRBJ2-4; tentative D call: TRBD1 (5 bases). The CDR3 covers 14 residues. V was cut by 7 bases and J by 1 base, with 11 bases left in between. Germline V gives CDR1 LNHDA, CDR2 SQIVND (reference sequence). CDR3 coding DNA: TGTGCCAGTATGGGGCTTGGGGCCAAAAACATTCAGTACTTC. Amino acid sequence: CASMGLGAKNIQYF.

This clone appeared a single time. J is TRBJ2-7 and V is TRBV27; TRBD2 might be the D (5 bases). With 4 bases removed from V and 0 bases from J, the gap between germline ends came to 10 bases. The CDR3 covers 14 residues. Germline CDR1 reads MNHEY; CDR2 reads SMNVEV (reference sequence). The CDR3 nucleotides are TGTGCCAGCAGTTCGGGGATGAGCTCCTACGAGCAGTACTTC. It encodes CASSSGMSSYEQYF.

The chain couples TRBV9 to TRBJ1-4; D ambiguous. The ends were cut back, 0 bases at V and 10 bases at J, with 13 bases in the middle. The V gene's germline CDR1 is SGDLS and CDR2 YYNGEE. The CDR3 is made up of 14 amino acids. The CDR3 loop reads CASSVARASGKLFF. CDR3 nucleotides: TGTGCCAGCAGCGTAGCGAGGGCCTCTGGAAAACTGTTTTTT.

CDR3 bases: TGTGCCAGCAGCTTAAGCGGCCTGGACAATGAGCAGTTCTTC. This gives the protein CASSLSGLDNEQFF. V gene TRBV11-1 combines with J gene TRBJ2-1; possibly TRBD2 for D (5 bases). Germline lookup yields CDR1 SGHAT and CDR2 FQDESV (reference sequence). Trimming removed 2 bases from V and 5 bases from J, with 10 bases in between. This CDR3 has 14 amino acids.

CDR3 sequence reads: CASSFRDRKNYGYTF. CDR3 nucleotides: TGTGCCAGCAGCTTCCGGGACAGAAAAAACTATGGCTACACCTTC. The chain carries TRBV5-4 and TRBJ1-2; 7 nucleotides match TRBD1. J was trimmed by 2 bases and V by 2 bases; bases with no gene match: 6. The CDR3 length is 15 residues. Per germline, CDR1 SGHNT and CDR2 YYREEE (reference sequence).

The chain couples TRBV6-5 to TRBJ1-3, with D possibly matching TRBD1 (5 bases). The CDR3 consists of 14 residues. In germline, CDR1 is MNHEY, CDR2 SVGAGI. The V end lost 4 bases, the J end lost 5 bases, and 12 bases lay between the germline ends. The CDR3 coding sequence is TGTGCCAGCAGTTCCCGGACACTGAGAAACACCATATATTTT. It encodes CASSSRTLRNTIYF.

The chain links TRBV9 to TRBJ2-2; 10 nucleotides align to TRBD2. The CDR3 is 15 residues long. With 5 bases clipped from V and 5 bases from J, the junction kept 6 bases outside the gene matches. Germline CDR1 is SGDLS and CDR2 is YYNGEE. For the CDR3, the DNA is TGTGCCAGCAGTGCTAGCGGGAGAAGGACCGGGGAGCTGTTTTTT. This gives the protein CASSASGRRTGELFF.

The V call is TRBV7-8, the J call TRBJ1-5, with D perhaps TRBD1 (6 bases). This CDR3 is built from 15 residues. V was clipped by 5 bases and J by 8 bases, with 19 bases between them. CDR1 and CDR2 (germline): SGHVS, FQNEAQ. The CDR3 bases are TGTGCCAGCAGCCGGCGGGGGGGCGGGGGGGAGCCCCAGCATTTT. This encodes CASSRRGGGGEPQHF.

This sequence joins TRBV18 and TRBJ1-2; TRBD1 matches at 10 bases. The J segment lost 3 bases and the V segment lost 5 bases, leaving 6 bases of the junction unmatched. Germline lookup yields CDR1 KGHSH and CDR2 LQKENI. The CDR3 length is 15 residues. The CDR3 coding sequence is TGTGCCAGCTCAGCTCGACAGGGGGCTGACTATGGCTACACCTTC. Translation: CASSARQGADYGYTF.

This clone appeared a single time. This chain connects TRBV7-9 to TRBJ2-7; 9 bases are shared with TRBD2. The CDR3 length is 15 residues. The V gene end was trimmed by 3 bases and the J gene end by 4 bases; junction bases not matched to a gene: 7. Looked up from germline, CDR1 is SEHNR and CDR2 is FQNEAQ (reference sequence). This CDR3 reads CASSFSGGEGYEQYF. In DNA, the CDR3 is TGTGCCAGCAGCTTTAGCGGGGGTGAGGGGTACGAGCAGTACTTC.

The V and J genes are TRBV6-5 and TRBJ2-3; TRBD2 matches 12 bases. V was pared by 5 bases and J by 4 bases, with 4 bases of the junction left unmatched. Per the germline V gene, CDR1 is MNHEY and CDR2 is SVGAGI. This CDR3 region has 15 residues. The CDR3 loop is CASSLAGGHADTQYF. The CDR3 DNA sequence: TGTGCCAGCAGTCTAGCGGGGGGGCACGCAGATACGCAGTATTTT.

The CDR3 is CASSLLTGGDSPLHF. CDR3 DNA sequence: TGCGCCAGCAGCCTCTTGACAGGGGGGGATTCACCCCTCCACTTT. This rearrangement joins TRBV4-3 to TRBJ1-6, with 9 bases aligning to TRBD1. The CDR3 covers 15 residues. Germline trimming cut 4 bases from V and 8 bases from J; bases unmatched to any gene: 6. CDR1 and CDR2 (germline): LGHNA, YSLEER.

This chain connects TRBV5-1 to TRBJ2-2; 10 nucleotides line up with TRBD1. Germline V CDR1 and CDR2: SGHRS, YFSETQ. The CDR3 extends over 14 amino acids. J gave up 6 bases and V 4 bases, and 3 bases lay outside the gene matches. The CDR3 loop is CASSPGQGAGELFF. DNA for the CDR3: TGCGCCAGCAGCCCCGGACAGGGGGCCGGGGAGCTGTTTTTT. Complete variable domain (other parts from reference TRBV5-1 and TRBJ2-2): KAGVTQTPRYLIKTRGQQVTLSCSPISGHRSVSWYQQTPGQGLQFLFEYFSETQRNKGNFPGRFSGRQFSNSRSEMNVSTLELGDSALYLCASSPGQGAGELFFGEGSRLTVL.